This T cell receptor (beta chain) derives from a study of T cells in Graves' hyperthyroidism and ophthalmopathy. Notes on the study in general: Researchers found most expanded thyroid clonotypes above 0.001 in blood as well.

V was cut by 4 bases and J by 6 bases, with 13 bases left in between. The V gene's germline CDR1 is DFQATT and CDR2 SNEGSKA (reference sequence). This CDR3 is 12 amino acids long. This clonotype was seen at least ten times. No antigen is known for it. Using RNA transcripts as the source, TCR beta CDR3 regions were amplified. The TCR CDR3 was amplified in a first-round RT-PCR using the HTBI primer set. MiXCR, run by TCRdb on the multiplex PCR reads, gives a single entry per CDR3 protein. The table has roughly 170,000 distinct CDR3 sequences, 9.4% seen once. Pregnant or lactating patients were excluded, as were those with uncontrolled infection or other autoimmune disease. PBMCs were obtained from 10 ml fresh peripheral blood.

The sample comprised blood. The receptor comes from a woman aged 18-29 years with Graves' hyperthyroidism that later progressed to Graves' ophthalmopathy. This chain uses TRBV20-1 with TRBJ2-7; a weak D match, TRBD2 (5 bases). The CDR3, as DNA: TGCAGTGCTACCCAGAGGGTGGGCGAGCAGTACTTC. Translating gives CSATQRVGEQYF.